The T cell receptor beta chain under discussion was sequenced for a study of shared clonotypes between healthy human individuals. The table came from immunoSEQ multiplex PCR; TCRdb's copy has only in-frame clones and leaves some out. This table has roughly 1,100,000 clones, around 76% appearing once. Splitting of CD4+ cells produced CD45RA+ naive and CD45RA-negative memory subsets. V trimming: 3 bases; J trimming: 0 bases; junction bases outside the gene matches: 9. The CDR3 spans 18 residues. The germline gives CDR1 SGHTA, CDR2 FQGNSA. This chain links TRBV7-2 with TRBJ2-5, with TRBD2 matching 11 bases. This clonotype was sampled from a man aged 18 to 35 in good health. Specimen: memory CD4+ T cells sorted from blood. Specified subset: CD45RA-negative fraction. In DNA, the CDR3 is TGTGCCAGCAGCTTCCGACTAGCGGGGACCACGTACCAAGAGACCCAGTACTTC. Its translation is CASSFRLAGTTYQETQYF.